Listed below are T cell receptor beta chains from one sample, sequenced in a study of blood T cell repertoires in COVID-19. Only in-frame clones appear in the TCRdb table, and some are missing; sequencing was by immunoSEQ multiplex PCR. The sample has about 250,000 clones, approximately 85% seen once. Input material: PBMCs or T cells enriched from blood (not recorded which). The receptors here all came from a woman aged 25 to 39 who had recovered from COVID-19. Both conserved end residues are part of each CDR3. D genes are given only for firm matches. A clone size is listed for some rows: how often the clone was seen (once, few, many), or a class if it is expanded.

once	TRBV27	TRBJ1-2	TRBD1	CASSLSGGLGGYTF	TGTGCCAGCAGTTTATCAGGGGGCCTGGGTGGCTACACCTTC
.	TRBV19	TRBJ1-5	.	CASSTRYSDNQPQHF	TGTGCCAGTAGTACACGATACTCTGACAATCAGCCCCAGCATTTT
.	TRBV4-2	TRBJ1-6	TRBD1	CASSQDTGDRVSPLHF	TGTGCCAGCAGCCAAGATACGGGGGACAGGGTTTCACCCCTCCACTTT
.	TRBV5-1	TRBJ2-7	.	CASSFSADGSWEQYF	TGCGCCAGCAGCTTCTCAGCGGATGGTTCGTGGGAGCAGTACTTC
.	TRBV6-1	TRBJ1-2	.	CASSETEARGYTF	TGTGCCAGCAGTGAGACGGAGGCCCGAGGCTACACCTTC
.	TRBV9	TRBJ1-2	TRBD1	CASSVGGTGAEYYGYTF	TGTGCCAGCAGCGTAGGCGGGACAGGGGCCGAGTACTATGGCTACACCTTC
.	TRBV5-3	TRBJ2-7	.	CARSLIAGSPEQYF	TGTGCCAGAAGCTTAATAGCAGGGTCCCCCGAGCAGTACTTC
.	TRBV9	TRBJ2-3	.	CASSPSLDTQYF	TGTGCCAGCAGCCCCTCCTTGGATACGCAGTATTTT
.	TRBV2	TRBJ2-7	TRBD2	CATLGRGVYEQYF	TGTGCCACCCTGGGTCGGGGGGTCTACGAGCAGTACTTC
.	TRBV7-9	TRBJ2-1	.	CASSLPGSYNEQFF	TGTGCCAGCAGCCTACCCGGGTCATACAATGAGCAGTTCTTC
.	TRBV3-1/TRBV3-2	TRBJ2-5	.	CASSPRTPSIQETQYF	TGTGCCAGCAGCCCCCGGACTCCCTCAATTCAGGAGACCCAGTACTTC
.	TRBV27	TRBJ1-5	TRBD1	CARGNGTGPILLRSNQPQHF	TGTGCCAGGGGTAACGGGACAGGGCCGATCTTGCTTCGTAGCAATCAGCCCCAGCATTTT
few	TRBV5-6	TRBJ2-5	.	CASSLARETQYF	TGTGCCAGCAGCTTAGCCCGAGAGACCCAGTACTTC
once	TRBV30	TRBJ1-1	.	CAWSGLTVEAFF	TGTGCCTGGAGTGGTTTGACAGTTGAAGCTTTCTTT
.	TRBV25-1	TRBJ1-4	TRBD1	CASSWDRGNEKLFF	TGTGCCAGCAGTTGGGACAGGGGAAATGAAAAACTGTTTTTT
.	TRBV6-4	TRBJ2-1	TRBD1	CASQTGLLNEQFF	TGTGCCAGCCAGACAGGGCTCCTAAATGAGCAGTTCTTC
.	TRBV6-2/TRBV6-3	TRBJ2-7	TRBD1	CASSYTTGFWYF	TGTGCCAGCAGTTACACGACAGGGTTTTGGTACTTC
.	TRBV11-1	TRBJ2-2	TRBD1	CASTLGTATGELFF	TGTGCCAGCACTTTGGGGACAGCCACCGGGGAGCTGTTTTTT